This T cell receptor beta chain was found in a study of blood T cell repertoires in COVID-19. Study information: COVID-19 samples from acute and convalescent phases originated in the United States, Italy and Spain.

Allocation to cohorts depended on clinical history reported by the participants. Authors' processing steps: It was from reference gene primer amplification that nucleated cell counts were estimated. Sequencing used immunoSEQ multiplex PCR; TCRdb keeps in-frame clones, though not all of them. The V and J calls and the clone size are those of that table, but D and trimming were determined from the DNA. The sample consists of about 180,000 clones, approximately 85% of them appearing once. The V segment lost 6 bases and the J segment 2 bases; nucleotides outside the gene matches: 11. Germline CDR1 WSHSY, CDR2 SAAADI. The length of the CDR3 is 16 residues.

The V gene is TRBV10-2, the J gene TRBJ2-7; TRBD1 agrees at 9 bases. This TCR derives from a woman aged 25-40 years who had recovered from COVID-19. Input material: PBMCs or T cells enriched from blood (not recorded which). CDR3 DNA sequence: TGCGCCAGCAGACTAGAAACAGGGGGCTTTCCCTACGAGCAGTACTTC. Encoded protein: CASRLETGGFPYEQYF.